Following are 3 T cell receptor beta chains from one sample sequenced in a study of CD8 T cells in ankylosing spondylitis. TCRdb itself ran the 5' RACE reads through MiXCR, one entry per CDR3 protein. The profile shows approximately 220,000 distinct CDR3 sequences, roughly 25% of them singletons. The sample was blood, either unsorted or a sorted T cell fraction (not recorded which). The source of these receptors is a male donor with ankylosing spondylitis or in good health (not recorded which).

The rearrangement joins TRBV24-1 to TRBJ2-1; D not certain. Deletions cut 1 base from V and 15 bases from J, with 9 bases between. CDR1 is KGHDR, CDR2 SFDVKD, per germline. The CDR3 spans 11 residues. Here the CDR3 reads CATSDFRAWFF. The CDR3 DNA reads TGTGCCACCAGTGATTTCCGAGCATGGTTCTTC.

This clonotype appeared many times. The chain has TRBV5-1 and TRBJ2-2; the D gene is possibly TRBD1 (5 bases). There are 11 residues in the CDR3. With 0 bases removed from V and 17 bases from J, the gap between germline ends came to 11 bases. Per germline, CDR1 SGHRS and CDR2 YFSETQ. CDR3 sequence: CASSLEDTRFF. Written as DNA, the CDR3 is TGCGCCAGCAGCTTGGAGGACACCAGATTTTTT.

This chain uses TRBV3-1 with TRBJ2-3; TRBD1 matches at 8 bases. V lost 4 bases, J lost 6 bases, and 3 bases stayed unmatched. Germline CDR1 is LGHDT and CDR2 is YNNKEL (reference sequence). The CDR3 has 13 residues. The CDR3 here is CASSRQGWDTQYF. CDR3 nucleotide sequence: TGTGCCAGCAGCCGACAGGGGTGGGATACGCAGTATTTT.